This TCR beta chain was recorded in a study of T cells in localized non-small cell lung cancer. About this clone: What it binds is not known.

Profiling relied on immunoSEQ multiplex PCR, and the TCRdb table lists in-frame clones only, not all of them. The data contain 1,500 to 2,000 clones, less than 25% of them seen just once; the ten biggest clones take up about 26%. The study, taken as a whole, reports: Adjacent lung held a median roughly 60 of the top 100 tumor clones.

The V gene lost 6 bases and the J gene lost 1 base, with 6 bases spanning the gap. There are 12 residues in the CDR3. The germline gives CDR1 MNHGY, CDR2 SAAAGT. Sequenced material: normal lung tissue next to the tumor, taken before any cancer treatment. This chain uses TRBV6-8 with TRBJ1-1; D not resolved. The TCR was taken from a male donor at least 60 years old with stage II squamous cell lung carcinoma. DNA for the CDR3: TGTGCCAGCAGCCCCAGGAACACTGAAGCTTTCTTT. This gives the protein CASSPRNTEAFF.